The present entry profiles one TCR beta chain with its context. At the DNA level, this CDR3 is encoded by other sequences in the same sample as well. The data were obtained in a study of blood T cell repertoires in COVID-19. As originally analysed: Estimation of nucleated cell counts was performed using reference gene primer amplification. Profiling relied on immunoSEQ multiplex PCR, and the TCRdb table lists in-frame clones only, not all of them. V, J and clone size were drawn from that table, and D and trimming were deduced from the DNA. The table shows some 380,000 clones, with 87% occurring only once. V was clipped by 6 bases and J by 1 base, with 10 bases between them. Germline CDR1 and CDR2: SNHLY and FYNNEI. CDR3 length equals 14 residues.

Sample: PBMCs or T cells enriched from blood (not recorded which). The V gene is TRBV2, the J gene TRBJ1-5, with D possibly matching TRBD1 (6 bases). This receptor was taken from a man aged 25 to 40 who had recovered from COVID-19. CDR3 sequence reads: CASSADRSNQPQHF. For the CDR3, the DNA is TGTGCCAGCAGCGCGGACAGAAGCAATCAGCCCCAGCATTTT.